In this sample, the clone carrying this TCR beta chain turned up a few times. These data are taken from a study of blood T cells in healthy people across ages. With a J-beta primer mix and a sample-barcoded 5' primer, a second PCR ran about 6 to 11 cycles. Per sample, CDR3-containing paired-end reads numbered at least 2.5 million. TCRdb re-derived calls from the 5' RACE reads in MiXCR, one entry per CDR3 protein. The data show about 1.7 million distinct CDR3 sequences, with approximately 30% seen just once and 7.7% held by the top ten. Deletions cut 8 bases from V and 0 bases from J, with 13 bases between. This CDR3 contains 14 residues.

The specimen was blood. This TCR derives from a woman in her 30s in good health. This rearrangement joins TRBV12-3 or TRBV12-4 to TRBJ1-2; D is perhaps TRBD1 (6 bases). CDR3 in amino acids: CASGSEGANYGYTF. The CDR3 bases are TGTGCCAGCGGGTCGGAGGGGGCTAACTATGGCTACACCTTC.